These T cell receptor beta chains were read from a single sample in a study of vaccination and CD4 T cells after COVID-19. TCRdb analysed the PCR reads with MiXCR anew, one entry per CDR3 protein. The data contain some 9,100 distinct CDR3 sequences, 66% of them singletons. No cognate antigen is known for these TCRs. The sequencing input was CD4+ T cells from blood, cultured in vitro. These receptors all come from a human donor who had recovered from COVID-19. The CDR3 runs from the conserved cysteine through the conserved F or W. The D gene is left open where the match is weak. Clone size is not always given. Where it is, it says once, few, many or a class for expanded clones.

j_call v_call clone_size d_call cdr3_aa cdr3_nt
TRBJ2-3 TRBV12-3/TRBV12-4 NA NA CASSVGYRTDTQYF TGTGCCAGCAGCGTAGGCTACCGCACAGATACGCAGTATTTT
TRBJ2-5 TRBV7-3 NA NA CWRETQYF TGTTGGCGGGAGACCCAGTACTTC
TRBJ1-2 TRBV27 few NA CASSSRQSGYTF TGTGCCAGCAGCTCAAGACAGTCCGGCTACACCTTC
TRBJ2-1 TRBV24-1 NA NA CATSDSWSSVNNEQFF TGTGCCACCAGTGATTCCTGGTCTAGCGTTAACAATGAGCAGTTCTTC
TRBJ2-4 TRBV20-1 once TRBD1 CSARASDRALTNIQYF TGCAGTGCTCGGGCTTCGGACAGGGCCCTTACAAACATTCAGTACTTC
TRBJ2-3 TRBV20-1 NA NA CSAREALSTDTQYF TGCAGTGCTAGAGAGGCACTGAGCACAGATACGCAGTATTTT
TRBJ1-4 TRBV12-3/TRBV12-4 NA NA CASSSHPGSEAGEKLFF TGTGCCAGCAGCTCACACCCCGGATCGGAGGCTGGTGAAAAACTGTTTTTT
TRBJ2-7 TRBV10-3 NA TRBD1 CAISDGTGVPEQYF TGTGCCATCAGTGATGGGACAGGGGTGCCCGAGCAGTACTTC
TRBJ1-2 TRBV6-1 NA NA CASTPGGRVYGYTF TGTGCCAGCACTCCCGGCGGCAGGGTCTATGGCTACACCTTC
TRBJ1-5 TRBV20-1 few TRBD1 CSAAAGGRRSNQPQHF TGCAGTGCGGCGGCAGGGGGAAGGAGGAGCAATCAGCCCCAGCATTTT
TRBJ1-1 TRBV10-3 once NA CAIRETMNTEAFF TGTGCCATCAGAGAGACCATGAACACTGAAGCTTTCTTT
TRBJ1-2 TRBV20-1 NA TRBD1 CSARGGQITNYGYTF TGCAGTGCTAGAGGGGGACAGATTACTAACTATGGCTACACCTTC
TRBJ1-1 TRBV5-1 NA NA CASSSSGQLGAFF TGCGCCAGCAGCTCCTCGGGCCAGTTAGGGGCTTTCTTT
TRBJ1-2 TRBV2 NA NA CASSRDGGYTF TGTGCCAGCAGTAGGGACGGCGGCTACACCTTC
TRBJ1-6 TRBV7-2 NA TRBD1 CASSSGQGVSPLHF TGTGCCAGCAGCTCAGGACAGGGGGTTTCACCCCTCCACTTT
TRBJ1-5 TRBV20-1 NA NA CSVSNPVGGLGQPQHF TGCAGTGTTTCAAATCCCGTGGGTGGCCTCGGGCAGCCCCAGCATTTT
TRBJ2-2 TRBV7-8 few NA CASSFVQVPGELFF TGTGCCAGCAGCTTCGTACAGGTTCCCGGGGAGCTGTTTTTT
TRBJ2-1 TRBV7-9 NA NA CASSQRLQLRNNEQFF TGTGCCAGCAGCCAACGACTACAGCTACGGAACAATGAGCAGTTCTTC
TRBJ1-2 TRBV4-2 NA NA CASSPGLLNYGYTF TGTGCCAGCAGCCCGGGACTCCTTAACTATGGCTACACCTTC
TRBJ1-2 TRBV24-1 NA TRBD1 CATSDPRTGNGYTF TGTGCCACCAGTGACCCACGGACAGGGAACGGCTACACCTTC
TRBJ2-3 TRBV5-1 NA TRBD2 CASSLVLLAGTPSTDTQYF TGCGCCAGCAGCTTGGTGTTGCTAGCGGGGACCCCTAGCACAGATACGCAGTATTTT